This entry is about one TCR beta chain. Its antigen is not identified. This sample was included in a study of breast tumors, draining lymph nodes, adjacent tissues. General observations from the study: Tumor T cell lymph node origin was a supported hypothesis, not proven. Most tumor T cells seemingly derive from lymph node, then expand in tumor. Compared with lymph nodes, tumors were less diverse; compared with nontumor tissue, more.

From the multiplex PCR reads, TCRdb called clonotypes with MiXCR, one entry per CDR3 protein. Of more than 50,000 distinct CDR3 sequences listed, around 45% were seen once; the top ten hold over 9.5%. V lost 5 bases and J lost 7, with 21 bases in between. This CDR3 has 15 amino acids. CDR1 SGHNT and CDR2 YENEEA come from the germline V gene. This receptor was taken from a female donor with breast cancer. Some clones in this sample may be carry-over from other donors' samples. The chain links TRBV11-3 to TRBJ2-7; D possibly matches TRBD1 or TRBD2 (5 bases each). Material for sequencing was breast tumor tissue. DNA for the CDR3: TGTGCCAGCAGCCCGGGACCAGCGGTAGTGCAAGAGCAGTACTTC. Its translation is CASSPGPAVVQEQYF.